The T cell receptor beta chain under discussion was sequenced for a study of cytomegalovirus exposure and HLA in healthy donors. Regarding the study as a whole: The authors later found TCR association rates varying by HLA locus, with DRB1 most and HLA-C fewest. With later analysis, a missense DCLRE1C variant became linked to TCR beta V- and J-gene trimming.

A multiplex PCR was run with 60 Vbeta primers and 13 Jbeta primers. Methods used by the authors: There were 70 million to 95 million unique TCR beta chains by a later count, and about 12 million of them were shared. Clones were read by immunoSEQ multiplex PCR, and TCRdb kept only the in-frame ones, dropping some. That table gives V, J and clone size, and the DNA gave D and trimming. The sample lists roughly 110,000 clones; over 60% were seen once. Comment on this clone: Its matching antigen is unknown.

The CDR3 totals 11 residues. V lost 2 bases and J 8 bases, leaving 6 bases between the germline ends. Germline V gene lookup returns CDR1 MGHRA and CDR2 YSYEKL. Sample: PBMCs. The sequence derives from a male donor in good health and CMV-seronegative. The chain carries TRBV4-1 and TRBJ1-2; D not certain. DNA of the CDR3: TGCGCCAGCAGCCAAAACTTCGGCTACACCTTC. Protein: CASSQNFGYTF.